This passage covers 22 T cell receptor beta chains from one sample sequenced in a study of spatial heterogeneity in lung cancer. For these receptors, no antigen is known. The time point was: sample taken at primary tumor resection. One entry per CDR3 protein results from TCRdb running MiXCR on the 5' RACE reads. The sample lists 5,700 or so distinct CDR3 sequences; roughly 7.1% were seen once. Study-wide findings and caveats: Mutation counts in tumors were tracked by counts of expanded intratumoral alpha and beta TCRs.

This sample comprised lung tumor tissue, obtained at surgery. The source of these receptors is a female donor with early-stage non-small cell lung cancer.

In its sample, this clonotype ranks as medium-sized. Since it is a stray read in a library aimed at alpha chains, this beta chain has a size that is not meaningful. This rearrangement joins TRBV20-1 to TRBJ2-7; 8 positions match TRBD1. Germline CDR1 reads DFQATT; CDR2 reads SNEGSKA (reference sequence). V dropped 4 bases and J dropped 1; count of bases not matched to a gene: 12. The CDR3 covers 16 residues. The CDR3 DNA reads TGCAGTGCTATCGTTCCACAACAGGGGGTTTCCTACGAGCAGTACTTC. It specifies CSAIVPQQGVSYEQYF.

This clonotype is classed as medium-sized. The library was built for alpha chains, so this beta chain is an off-target read and its size means little. The chain carries TRBV9 and TRBJ1-1; D uncertain. The CDR3 covers 13 residues. CDR1 SGDLS and CDR2 YYNGEE come from the germline V gene. V was clipped by 2 bases and J by 2 bases, with 7 bases between them. CDR3 DNA: TGTGCCAGCAGCGTCCGAGGAAACACTGAAGCTTTCTTT. As protein: CASSVRGNTEAFF.

This clonotype is labeled medium-sized. The library was designed around alpha chains, so this beta chain is a stray read whose abundance carries little weight. The chain's CDR3 is CASRGTSGSGTQYF. In nucleotides, the CDR3 is TGTGCCAGCAGAGGGACTAGCGGCTCGGGGACCCAGTACTTC. The V and J genes are TRBV2 and TRBJ2-5; 11 nucleotides line up with TRBD2. CDR1 and CDR2 (germline): SNHLY, FYNNEI. This CDR3 contains 14 residues. J gave up 7 bases and V 6 bases, and 7 bases lay outside the gene matches.

Points on this clonotype: Being off target in a library aimed at alpha chains, this beta chain has a size of little meaning. The CDR3 spells CSASGAAQETQYF. CDR3 bases: TGCAGTGCTAGCGGGGCAGCCCAAGAGACCCAGTACTTC. This sequence joins TRBV20-1 and TRBJ2-5; the D gene could be TRBD1 or TRBD2 (5 bases each). Germline assignment: CDR1 DFQATT and CDR2 SNEGSKA (reference sequence). The CDR3 spans 13 residues. The V gene lost 3 bases and the J gene lost 1 base, with 9 bases spanning the gap.

Judged by abundance, this clonotype is medium-sized. With the library built for alpha chains, this beta chain is off target and its frequency is not meaningful. The chain carries TRBV19 and TRBJ2-2, with 8 bases fitting TRBD1. Looked up from germline, CDR1 is LNHDA and CDR2 is SQIVND (reference sequence). J lost 3 bases, V lost 3 bases, and 3 bases had no gene match. The CDR3 covers 15 residues. Here the CDR3 reads CASSIGTGYTGELFF. The CDR3 region has the DNA TGTGCCAGTAGTATTGGGACAGGTTACACCGGGGAGCTGTTTTTT. Based on the CDR3 plus reference TRBV19 and TRBJ2-2, the full variable domain is DGGITQSPKYLFRKEGQNVTLSCEQNLNHDAMYWYRQDPGQGLRLIYYSQIVNDFQKGDIAEGYSVSREKKESFPLTVTSAQKNPTAFYLCASSIGTGYTGELFFGEGSRLTVL.

This clonotype was seen ten or more times. This beta chain turned up in a library designed for alpha chains; as an off-target read, its abundance says little. This chain joins TRBV28 and TRBJ2-3; 9 positions match TRBD1. Losses at the gene ends were 7 bases for V and 0 bases for J; bases not matched to a gene: 11. Germline CDR1 reads MDHEN; CDR2 reads SYDVKM. The CDR3 runs to 17 residues. The CDR3 reads CASNRGRKLTSTDTQYF. The CDR3 nucleotides are TGTGCCAGCAACAGGGGGCGTAAGCTTACTAGCACAGATACGCAGTATTTT.

This clonotype was detected many times. This beta chain is a stray read from a library made for alpha chains; its abundance is not meaningful. This chain joins TRBV7-3 and TRBJ2-3; perhaps TRBD1 as D (6 bases). This CDR3 has 15 amino acids. V lost 2 bases, J lost 3 bases, and 12 bases lay in between. The germline V gene has CDR1 SGHTA and CDR2 FQGTGA. The CDR3 loop reads CASSLEGHRTDTQYF. CDR3 nucleotides: TGTGCCAGCAGCTTAGAGGGACATAGGACAGATACGCAGTATTTT.

The sample holds many counts of this clonotype. This beta chain appears as a stray read in a library generated for alpha chains; its size is not informative. The genes are TRBV29-1 and TRBJ2-7; 10 bases line up with TRBD1. The CDR3 is 13 amino acids. After removal of 5 bases from V and 4 bases from J, the junction contained 5 bases not matched to a gene. Germline V lookup: CDR1 SQVTM, CDR2 ANQGSEA. This CDR3 is CSVIRTGGYEQYF. The CDR3 region has the DNA TGCAGCGTTATTCGGACAGGGGGATACGAGCAGTACTTC.

This clonotype was counted many times. Because the library targeted alpha chains, this beta chain is an off-target read whose size means little. The genes are TRBV20-1 and TRBJ1-2; no clear D. Trimming removed 1 base from V and 13 bases from J, with 13 bases in between. The CDR3 runs to 11 residues. The germline V gene has CDR1 DFQATT and CDR2 SNEGSKA (reference sequence). The CDR3 sequence: CSARAKTLPTF. The DNA of the CDR3 is TGCAGTGCTAGAGCGAAGACCCTGCCCACCTTC.

This clonotype has a count of ten or more. This beta chain is a stray sequence in a library constructed for alpha chains; its clone size is not meaningful. The chain is built from TRBV5-4 and TRBJ1-1; 7 nucleotides match TRBD1. CDR1 is SGHNT, CDR2 YYREEE, per germline (reference sequence). J lost 3 bases, V lost 2 bases, and 10 bases had no gene match. The CDR3 loop spans 16 amino acids. CDR3: CASSLQGLRIDTEAFF. The DNA of the CDR3 is TGTGCCAGCAGCTTACAGGGGCTGAGAATCGACACTGAAGCTTTCTTT.

This clonotype was seen repeatedly, ten times or more. This beta chain is off target for a library built for alpha chains, so its abundance means little. The chain links TRBV6-9 to TRBJ2-1; 15 bases line up with TRBD2. Trimming removed 7 bases from V and 4 bases from J; junction bases left unmatched: 11. Germline loops: CDR1 MNHGY, CDR2 SVAAGI. This CDR3 spans 18 amino acids. In nucleotides, the CDR3 is TGTGCCAGCACCGCCGGGACTAGCGGGGGGAGGTCGTACAATGAGCAGTTCTTC. This translates into CASTAGTSGGRSYNEQFF.

This clonotype was recorded many times. This beta chain appears as a stray read in a library generated for alpha chains; its size is not informative. CDR3 residues: CAISDLAYEQYF. The CDR3 bases are TGTGCCATCAGTGACTTAGCCTACGAGCAGTACTTC. J is TRBJ2-7 and V is TRBV10-3; no reliable D call. CDR1 is ENHRY and CDR2 is SYGVKD in the germline V gene. The V and J ends lost 3 bases and 2 bases respectively, with 5 bases between them. The CDR3 covers 12 residues.

This clonotype was recorded a few times. A library made for alpha chains picked up this beta chain off target, so its size means little. V gene TRBV6-4 combines with J gene TRBJ2-3; D call uncertain. The CDR3 loop spans 16 amino acids. CDR1 MRHNA and CDR2 SNTAGT come from the germline V gene. With 0 bases removed from V and 2 bases from J, the gap between germline ends came to 12 bases. The CDR3 DNA sequence: TGTGCCAGCAGTGACTCGATGAGGCAGACCACAGATACGCAGTATTTT. Protein sequence: CASSDSMRQTTDTQYF.

This clonotype was seen repeatedly, ten times or more. As an off-target read in a library built for alpha chains, this beta chain has a frequency of little significance. The V call is TRBV4-3, the J call TRBJ2-7; possible D gene TRBD2, 6 bases. This CDR3 is built from 16 residues. Germline CDR1 reads LGHNA; CDR2 reads YSLEER. Trimming left V 5 bases short and J 4 bases short, with 21 bases between. CDR3 loop: CASSSQTSMRIYEQYF. The CDR3 nucleotides read TGCGCCAGCAGCTCTCAAACTAGCATGAGGATTTACGAGCAGTACTTC.

In its sample, this clonotype was seen many times. As an off-target read in a library built for alpha chains, this beta chain has a frequency of little significance. V usage is TRBV7-2 and J usage is TRBJ2-1; TRBD2 aligns across 7 bases. The V and J ends lost 1 base and 6 bases, in that order; junction bases with no gene match: 3. CDR3 length equals 14 residues. Germline CDR1 is SGHTA and CDR2 is FQGNSA. This CDR3 is CASSLVASGNEQFF. As DNA, the CDR3 is TGTGCCAGCAGCTTAGTGGCTAGCGGCAATGAGCAGTTCTTC.

Judged by abundance, this clonotype is medium-sized. Being off target in a library aimed at alpha chains, this beta chain has a size of little meaning. The chain couples TRBV3-1 to TRBJ2-6, with TRBD1 as a possible D gene (6 bases). Germline CDR1 LGHDT, CDR2 YNNKEL (reference sequence). V lost 1 base, J lost 2 bases, and 9 bases lay in between. The CDR3 totals 16 residues. The CDR3 is CASSQATGTGANVLTF. The CDR3 coding sequence is TGTGCCAGCAGCCAAGCCACAGGGACTGGGGCCAACGTCCTGACTTTC.

This clonotype was found many times. This beta chain is a stray sequence in a library constructed for alpha chains; its clone size is not meaningful. The chain employs TRBV7-2 and TRBJ2-3; TRBD2 aligns across 13 bases. Germline CDR1 reads SGHTA; CDR2 reads FQGNSA. The ends lost 6 bases at V and 2 bases at J; junction bases unmatched: 8. This CDR3 has 17 amino acids. The CDR3 region is CASSWTSGGRITDTQYF. The CDR3, as DNA: TGTGCCAGCAGTTGGACTAGCGGGGGCCGAATCACAGATACGCAGTATTTT.

This clonotype has at least ten counts. Because this beta chain is a stray read in a library intended to capture alpha chains, its abundance should not be given much weight. V and J are TRBV5-1 and TRBJ2-3; TRBD2 matches 13 bases. CDR3 length: 16 residues. In germline, CDR1 is SGHRS, CDR2 YFSETQ. The V segment lost 4 bases and the J segment 1 base; nucleotides outside the gene matches: 3. CDR3 sequence (DNA): TGCGCCAGCAGCGCGGGGACTAGCGGGGGCACAGATACGCAGTATTTT. Protein product: CASSAGTSGGTDTQYF.

There are many counts of this clonotype. This beta chain turned up in a library designed for alpha chains; as an off-target read, its abundance says little. The CDR3 DNA reads as TGTGCCAGCAGTTACGGGACAGGGGTCTCCTACGAGCAGTACTTC. Amino acids: CASSYGTGVSYEQYF. The chain links TRBV6-5 to TRBJ2-7; the match to TRBD1 covers 10 bases. Losses at the gene ends were 2 bases for V and 0 bases for J; bases not matched to a gene: 1. The CDR3 totals 15 residues. CDR1 and CDR2 (germline): MNHEY, SVGAGI.

This clonotype was seen a few times. This beta chain represents an off-target read in a library built for alpha chains; its size is of limited meaning. The V and J genes are TRBV2 and TRBJ2-3; 15 bases align to TRBD2. V dropped 4 bases and J dropped 3; count of bases not matched to a gene: 2. This CDR3 spans 16 amino acids. CDR1 SNHLY and CDR2 FYNNEI come from the germline V gene. In DNA, the CDR3 is TGTGCCAGCAGTGCAGGACTAGCGGGGGGGACAGATACGCAGTATTTT. Its translation is CASSAGLAGGTDTQYF.

For this clonotype: A library made for alpha chains picked up this beta chain off target, so its size means little. The chain carries TRBV29-1 and TRBJ2-7; D possibly corresponds to TRBD1 (5 bases). V dropped 4 bases and J dropped 6 bases, with 13 bases sitting between them. Germline CDR1 SQVTM, CDR2 ANQGSEA. The CDR3 spans 12 residues. The CDR3 region is CSVARESGEQYF. For the CDR3, the DNA is TGCAGCGTTGCCAGGGAATCGGGCGAGCAGTACTTC.

This clonotype qualifies as medium-sized. Because the library targeted alpha chains, this beta chain is an off-target read whose size means little. This chain joins TRBV3-1 and TRBJ2-2; no firm D call. This CDR3 contains 13 residues. The germline V gene has CDR1 LGHDT and CDR2 YNNKEL (reference sequence). Trimming took off 4 bases at V and 2 bases at J, with 5 bases between the two ends. CDR3 amino acids: CASSRANTGELFF. The DNA for the CDR3 is TGTGCCAGCAGCCGGGCCAACACCGGGGAGCTGTTTTTT.